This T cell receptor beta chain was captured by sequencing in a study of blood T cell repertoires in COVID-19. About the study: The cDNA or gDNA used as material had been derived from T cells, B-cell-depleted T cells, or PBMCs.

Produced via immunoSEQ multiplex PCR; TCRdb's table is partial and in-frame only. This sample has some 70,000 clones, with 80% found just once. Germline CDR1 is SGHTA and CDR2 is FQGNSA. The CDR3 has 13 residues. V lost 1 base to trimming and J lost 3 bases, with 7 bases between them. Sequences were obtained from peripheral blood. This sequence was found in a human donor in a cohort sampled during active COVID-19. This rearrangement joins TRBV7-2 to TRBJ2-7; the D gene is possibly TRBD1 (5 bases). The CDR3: CASSLVDSYEQYV. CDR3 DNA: TGTGCCAGCAGCTTAGTAGACAGCTACGAGCAGTACGTC.